The clone carrying this TCR beta chain showed up many times. TCRdb independently ran MiXCR on the RT-PCR reads; one entry per CDR3 protein. This sample has 650,000 to 800,000 distinct CDR3 sequences, with approximately 15% found just once. The CDR3 runs to 15 residues. V shed 4 bases and J 2 bases; nucleotides not matched to a gene: 4. The rearrangement links TRBV12-3 or TRBV12-4 to TRBJ2-2, with 7 bases matching TRBD1. The specimen sequenced was memory CD4+ T cells from blood. This clonotype was sampled from a female donor in good health, serving as a healthy control. The CDR3 bases are TGTGCCAGCAGTTACTTAGGGGGCAACACCGGGGAGCTGTTTTTT. This gives the protein CASSYLGGNTGELFF.